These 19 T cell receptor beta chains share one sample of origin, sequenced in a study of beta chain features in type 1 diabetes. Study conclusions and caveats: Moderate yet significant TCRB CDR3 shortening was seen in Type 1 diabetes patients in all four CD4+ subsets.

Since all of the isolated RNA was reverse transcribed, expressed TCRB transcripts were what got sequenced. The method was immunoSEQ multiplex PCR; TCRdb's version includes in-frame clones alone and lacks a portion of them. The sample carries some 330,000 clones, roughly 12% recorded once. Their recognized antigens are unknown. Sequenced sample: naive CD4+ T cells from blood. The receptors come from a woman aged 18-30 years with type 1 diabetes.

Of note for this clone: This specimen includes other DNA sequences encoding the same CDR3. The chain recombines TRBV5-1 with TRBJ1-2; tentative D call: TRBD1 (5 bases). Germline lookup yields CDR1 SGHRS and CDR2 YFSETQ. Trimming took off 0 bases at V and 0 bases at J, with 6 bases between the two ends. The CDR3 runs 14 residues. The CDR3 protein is CASSLGQPNYGYTF. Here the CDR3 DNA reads TGCGCCAGCAGCTTGGGACAGCCTAACTATGGCTACACCTTC.

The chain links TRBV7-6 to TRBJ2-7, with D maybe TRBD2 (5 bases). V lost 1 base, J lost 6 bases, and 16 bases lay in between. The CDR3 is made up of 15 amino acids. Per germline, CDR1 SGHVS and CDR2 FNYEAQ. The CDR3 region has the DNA TGTGCCAGCAGCTTAGGAGGGTCAGGCCCGGCCGAGCAGTACTTC. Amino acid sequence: CASSLGGSGPAEQYF. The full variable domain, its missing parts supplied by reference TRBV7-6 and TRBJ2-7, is GAGVSQSPRYKVTKRGQDVALRCDPISGHVSLYWYRQALGQGPEFLTYFNYEAQQDKSGLPNDRFSAERPEGSISTLTIQRTEQRDSAMYRCASSLGGSGPAEQYFGPGTRLTVT.

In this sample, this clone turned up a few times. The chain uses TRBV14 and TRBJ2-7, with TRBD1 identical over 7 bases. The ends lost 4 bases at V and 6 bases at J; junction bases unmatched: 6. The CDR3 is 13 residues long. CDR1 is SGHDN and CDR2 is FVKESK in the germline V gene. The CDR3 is CASSLVRGREQYF. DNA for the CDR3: TGTGCCAGCAGCCTCGTGAGGGGGCGCGAGCAGTACTTC.

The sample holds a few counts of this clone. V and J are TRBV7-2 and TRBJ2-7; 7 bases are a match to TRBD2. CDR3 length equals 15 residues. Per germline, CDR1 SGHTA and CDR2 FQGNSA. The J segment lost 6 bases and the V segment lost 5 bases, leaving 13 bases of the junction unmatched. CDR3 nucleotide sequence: TGTGCCAGCAGCCAACCCCCGGCGGGGGTAGGCGAGCAGTACTTC. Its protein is CASSQPPAGVGEQYF.

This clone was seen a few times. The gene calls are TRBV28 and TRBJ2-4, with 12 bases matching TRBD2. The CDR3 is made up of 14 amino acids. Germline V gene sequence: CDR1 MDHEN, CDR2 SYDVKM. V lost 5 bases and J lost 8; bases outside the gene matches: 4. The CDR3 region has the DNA TGTGCCAGCAGTGTCCTAGCGGGAGGGGACATTCAGTACTTC. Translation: CASSVLAGGDIQYF.

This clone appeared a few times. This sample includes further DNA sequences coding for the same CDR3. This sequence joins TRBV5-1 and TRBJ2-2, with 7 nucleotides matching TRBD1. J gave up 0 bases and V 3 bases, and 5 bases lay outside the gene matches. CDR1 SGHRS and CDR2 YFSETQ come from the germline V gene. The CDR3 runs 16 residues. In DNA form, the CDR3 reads TGCGCCAGCAGCTCGTCCGGGACAGCGAACACCGGGGAGCTGTTTTTT. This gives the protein CASSSSGTANTGELFF. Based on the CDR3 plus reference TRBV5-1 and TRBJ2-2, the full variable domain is KAGVTQTPRYLIKTRGQQVTLSCSPISGHRSVSWYQQTPGQGLQFLFEYFSETQRNKGNFPGRFSGRQFSNSRSEMNVSTLELGDSALYLCASSSSGTANTGELFFGEGSRLTVL.

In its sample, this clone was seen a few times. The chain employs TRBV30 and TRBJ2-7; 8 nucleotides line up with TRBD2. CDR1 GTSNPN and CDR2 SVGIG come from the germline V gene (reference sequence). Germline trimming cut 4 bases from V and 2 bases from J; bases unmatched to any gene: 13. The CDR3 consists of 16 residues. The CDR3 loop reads CAWTTSVTSGTYEQYF. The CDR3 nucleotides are TGTGCCTGGACCACTAGCGTTACTAGCGGAACCTACGAGCAGTACTTC.

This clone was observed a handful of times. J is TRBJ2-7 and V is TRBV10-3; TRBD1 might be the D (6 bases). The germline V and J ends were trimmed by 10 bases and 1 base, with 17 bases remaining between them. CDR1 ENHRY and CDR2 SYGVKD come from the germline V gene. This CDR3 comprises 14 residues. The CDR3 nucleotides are TGTGCCACCGGTTCCCCTGGACAGTCCTACGAGCAGTACTTC. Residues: CATGSPGQSYEQYF.

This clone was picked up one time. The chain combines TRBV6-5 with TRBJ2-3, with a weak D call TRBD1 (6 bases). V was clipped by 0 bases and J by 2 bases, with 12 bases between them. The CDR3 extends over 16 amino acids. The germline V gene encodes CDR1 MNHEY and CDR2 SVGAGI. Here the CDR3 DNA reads TGTGCCAGCAGTTACTCGATAGGACAGCCCACAGATACGCAGTATTTT. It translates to CASSYSIGQPTDTQYF.

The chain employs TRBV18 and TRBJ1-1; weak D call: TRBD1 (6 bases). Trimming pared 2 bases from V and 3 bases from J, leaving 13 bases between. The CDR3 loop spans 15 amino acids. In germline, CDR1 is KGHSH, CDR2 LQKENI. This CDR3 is CASSPSGGRDTEAFF. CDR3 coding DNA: TGTGCCAGCTCACCATCGGGGGGCAGAGACACTGAAGCTTTCTTT.

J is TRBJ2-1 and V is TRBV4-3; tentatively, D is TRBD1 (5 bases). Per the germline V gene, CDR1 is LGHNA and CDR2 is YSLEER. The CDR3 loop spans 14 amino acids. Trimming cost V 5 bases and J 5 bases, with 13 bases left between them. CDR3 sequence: CASSARLGDNEQFF. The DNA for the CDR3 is TGCGCCAGCAGCGCCCGATTAGGGGACAATGAGCAGTTCTTC.

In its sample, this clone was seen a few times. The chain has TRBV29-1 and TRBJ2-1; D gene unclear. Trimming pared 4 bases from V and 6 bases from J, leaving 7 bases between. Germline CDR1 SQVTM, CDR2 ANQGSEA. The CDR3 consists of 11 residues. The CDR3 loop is CSVVLINEQFF. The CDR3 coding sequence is TGCAGCGTTGTACTAATCAATGAGCAGTTCTTC.

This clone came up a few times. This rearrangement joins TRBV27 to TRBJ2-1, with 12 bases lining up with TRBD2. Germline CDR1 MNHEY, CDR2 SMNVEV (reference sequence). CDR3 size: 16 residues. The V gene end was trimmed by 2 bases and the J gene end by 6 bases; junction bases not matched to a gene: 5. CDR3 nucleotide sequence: TGTGCCAGCAGTTTACTAGCGGGAGGGCCGGGCAATGAGCAGTTCTTC. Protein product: CASSLLAGGPGNEQFF.

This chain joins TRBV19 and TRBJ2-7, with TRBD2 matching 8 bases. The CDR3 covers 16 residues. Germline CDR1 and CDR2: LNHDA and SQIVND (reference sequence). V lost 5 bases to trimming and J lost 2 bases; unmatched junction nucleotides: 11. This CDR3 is CASSPPVSAGAYEQYF. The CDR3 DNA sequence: TGTGCCAGTAGTCCACCCGTTTCAGCGGGAGCCTACGAGCAGTACTTC.

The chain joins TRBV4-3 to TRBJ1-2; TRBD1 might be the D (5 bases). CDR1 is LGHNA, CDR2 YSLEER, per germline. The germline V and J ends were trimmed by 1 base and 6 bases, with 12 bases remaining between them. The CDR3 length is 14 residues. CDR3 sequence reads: CASSQVEQAHGYTF. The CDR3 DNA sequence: TGCGCCAGCAGCCAAGTTGAACAGGCCCATGGCTACACCTTC.

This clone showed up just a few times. The CDR3 is CAWSVSGTSPEQYF. The CDR3, as DNA: TGTGCCTGGAGTGTCTCGGGTACGTCTCCGGAGCAGTACTTC. The chain recombines TRBV30 with TRBJ2-7; D ambiguous. This CDR3 has 14 amino acids. The germline CDR1 and CDR2 sequences are GTSNPN and SVGIG (reference sequence). V lost 0 bases, J lost 7 bases, and 16 bases lay in between.

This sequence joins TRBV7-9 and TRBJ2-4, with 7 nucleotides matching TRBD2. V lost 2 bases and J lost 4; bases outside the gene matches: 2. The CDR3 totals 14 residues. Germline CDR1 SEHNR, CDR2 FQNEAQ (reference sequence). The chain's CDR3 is CASSLRGVKNIQYF. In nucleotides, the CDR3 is TGTGCCAGCAGCTTACGGGGGGTAAAAAACATTCAGTACTTC.

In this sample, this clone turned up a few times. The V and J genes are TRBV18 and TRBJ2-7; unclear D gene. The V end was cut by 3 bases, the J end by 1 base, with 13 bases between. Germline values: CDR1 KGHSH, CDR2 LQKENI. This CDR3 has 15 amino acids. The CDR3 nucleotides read TGTGCCAGCTCACCGACCAGCTCGGGTTCCTACGAGCAGTACTTC. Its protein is CASSPTSSGSYEQYF.

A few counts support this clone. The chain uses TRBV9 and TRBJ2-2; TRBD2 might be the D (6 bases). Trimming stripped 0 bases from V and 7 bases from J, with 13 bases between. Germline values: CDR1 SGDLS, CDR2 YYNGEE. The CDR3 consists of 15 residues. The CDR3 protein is CASSVVGGPSGELFF. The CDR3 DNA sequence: TGTGCCAGCAGCGTAGTAGGAGGGCCTAGCGGGGAGCTGTTTTTT.